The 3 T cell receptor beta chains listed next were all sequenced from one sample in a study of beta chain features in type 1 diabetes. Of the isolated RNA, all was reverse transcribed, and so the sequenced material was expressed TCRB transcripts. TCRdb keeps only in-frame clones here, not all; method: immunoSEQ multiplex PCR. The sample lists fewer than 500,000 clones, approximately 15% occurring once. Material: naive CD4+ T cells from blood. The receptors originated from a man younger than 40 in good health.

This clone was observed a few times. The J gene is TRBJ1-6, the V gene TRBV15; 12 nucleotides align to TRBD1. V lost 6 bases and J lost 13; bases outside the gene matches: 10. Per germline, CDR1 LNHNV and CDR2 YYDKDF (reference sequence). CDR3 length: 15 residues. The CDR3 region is CATRITSGQGAPLHF. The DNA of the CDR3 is TGTGCCACCAGGATAACCTCGGGACAGGGGGCTCCCCTCCACTTT.

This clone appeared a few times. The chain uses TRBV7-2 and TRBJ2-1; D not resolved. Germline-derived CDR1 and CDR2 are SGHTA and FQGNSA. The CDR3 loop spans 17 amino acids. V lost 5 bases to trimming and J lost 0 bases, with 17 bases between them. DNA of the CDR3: TGTGCCAGCAGCCCGACCCCCAAGCCGAGCTCCTACAATGAGCAGTTCTTC. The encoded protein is CASSPTPKPSSYNEQFF.

CDR3: CASSYGGNRETQYF. The CDR3 coding sequence is TGTGCCAGCAGTTACGGGGGTAATAGGGAGACCCAGTACTTC. V and J are TRBV6-5 and TRBJ2-5; D may match TRBD1 or TRBD2 (5 bases each). CDR3 length: 14 amino acids. Trimming pared 2 bases from V and 5 bases from J, leaving 12 bases between. Germline assignment: CDR1 MNHEY and CDR2 SVGAGI.